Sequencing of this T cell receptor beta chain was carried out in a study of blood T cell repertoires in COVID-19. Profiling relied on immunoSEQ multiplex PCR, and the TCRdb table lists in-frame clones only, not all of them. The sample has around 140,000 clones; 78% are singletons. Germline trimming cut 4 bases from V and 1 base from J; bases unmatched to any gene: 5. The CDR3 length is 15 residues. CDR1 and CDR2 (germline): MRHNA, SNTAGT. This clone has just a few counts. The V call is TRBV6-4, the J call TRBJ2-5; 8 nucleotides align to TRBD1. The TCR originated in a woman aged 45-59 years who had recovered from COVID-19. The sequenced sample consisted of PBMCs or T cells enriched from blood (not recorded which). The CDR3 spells CASSAVTGGQETQYF. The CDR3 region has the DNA TGTGCCAGCAGTGCCGTAACAGGGGGCCAAGAGACCCAGTACTTC.